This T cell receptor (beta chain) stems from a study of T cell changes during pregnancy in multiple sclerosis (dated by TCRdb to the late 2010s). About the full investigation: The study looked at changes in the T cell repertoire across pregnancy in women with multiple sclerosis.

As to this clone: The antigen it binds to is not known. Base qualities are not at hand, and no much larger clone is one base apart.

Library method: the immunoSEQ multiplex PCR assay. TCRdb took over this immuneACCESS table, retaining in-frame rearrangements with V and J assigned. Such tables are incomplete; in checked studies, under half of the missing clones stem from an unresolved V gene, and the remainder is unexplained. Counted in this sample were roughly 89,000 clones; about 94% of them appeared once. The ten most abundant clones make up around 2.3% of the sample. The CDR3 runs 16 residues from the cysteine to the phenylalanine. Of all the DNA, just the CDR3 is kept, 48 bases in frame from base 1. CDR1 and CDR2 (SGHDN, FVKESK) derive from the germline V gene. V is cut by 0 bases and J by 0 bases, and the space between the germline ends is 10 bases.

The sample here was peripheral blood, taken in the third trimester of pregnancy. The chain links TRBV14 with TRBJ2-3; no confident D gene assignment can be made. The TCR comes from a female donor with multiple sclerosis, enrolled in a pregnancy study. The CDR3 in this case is CASSQDRYASTDTQYF. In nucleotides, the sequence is TGTGCCAGCAGCCAAGATCGCTACGCTAGCACAGATACGCAGTATTTT.